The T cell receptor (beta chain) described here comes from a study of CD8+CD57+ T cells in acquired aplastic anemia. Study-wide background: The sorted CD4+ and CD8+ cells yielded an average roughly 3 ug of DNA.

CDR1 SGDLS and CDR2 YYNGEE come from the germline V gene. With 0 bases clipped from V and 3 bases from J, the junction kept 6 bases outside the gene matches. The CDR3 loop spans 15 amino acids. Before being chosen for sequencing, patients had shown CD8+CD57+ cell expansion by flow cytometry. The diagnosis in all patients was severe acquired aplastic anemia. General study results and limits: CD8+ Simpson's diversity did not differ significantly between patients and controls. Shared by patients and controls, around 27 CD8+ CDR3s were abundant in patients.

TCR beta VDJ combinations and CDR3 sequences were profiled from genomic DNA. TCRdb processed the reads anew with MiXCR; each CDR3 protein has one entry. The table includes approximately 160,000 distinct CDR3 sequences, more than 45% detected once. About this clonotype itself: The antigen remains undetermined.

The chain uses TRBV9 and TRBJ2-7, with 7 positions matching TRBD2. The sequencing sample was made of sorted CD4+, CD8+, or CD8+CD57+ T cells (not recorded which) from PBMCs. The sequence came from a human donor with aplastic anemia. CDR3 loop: CASSVAAGEIYEQYF. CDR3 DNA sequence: TGTGCCAGCAGCGTAGCCGCGGGGGAGATCTACGAGCAGTACTTC.